Shown below are 23 T cell receptor beta chains from a single sample sequenced in a study of cytomegalovirus exposure and HLA in healthy donors (dated by TCRdb to about 2017). Library preparation employed the immunoSEQ multiplex PCR assay. What TCRdb holds here is the immuneACCESS table cut down to in-frame rearrangements. Part of the clones is not present; checked against another copy, under half of the missing clones reflect an unresolved V gene, and the others are unexplained. Counted in this sample were roughly 300,000 clones; roughly 88% of them appeared once. The top ten clonotypes cover approximately 0.9% of the sample. Sequencing used PBMCs. These TCRs come from a woman aged 18 to 35 in good health and CMV-seronegative.

The chain links TRBV4-2 to TRBJ2-7; TRBD2 matches 11 bases. J gave up 3 bases and V 0 bases, and 4 bases lay outside the gene matches. The CDR3 totals 16 residues. The germline V gene has CDR1 LGHNA and CDR2 YNFKEQ. The CDR3 here is CASSQDGLAGFYEQYF. CDR3 nucleotide sequence: TGTGCCAGCAGCCAAGACGGACTAGCGGGCTTCTACGAGCAGTACTTC.

This sequence joins TRBV25-1 and TRBJ2-3; possibly TRBD2 for D (6 bases). The CDR3 totals 17 residues. V dropped 4 bases and J dropped 2 bases, with 19 bases sitting between them. Per the germline V gene, CDR1 is MGHDK and CDR2 is SYGVNS. The DNA for the CDR3 is TGTGCCAGCAGTGCCCTAACCGGGAGCCCTCACACAGATACGCAGTATTTT. It yields the protein CASSALTGSPHTDTQYF.

The rearrangement joins TRBV18 to TRBJ1-2; no reliable D call. Germline values: CDR1 KGHSH, CDR2 LQKENI. Trimming left V 0 bases short and J 2 bases short, with 10 bases between. The CDR3 totals 15 residues. CDR3 in amino acids: CASSPPSRPNYGYTF. DNA for the CDR3: TGTGCCAGCTCACCACCGAGCCGTCCGAACTATGGCTACACCTTC.

The chain joins TRBV28 to TRBJ1-2; no clear D. In germline, CDR1 is MDHEN, CDR2 SYDVKM. Trimming left V 4 bases short and J 4 bases short, with 7 bases between. CDR3 length: 12 residues. CDR3 sequence (DNA): TGTGCCAGCAGTTCGGGGTCCTATGGCTACACCTTC. Its protein product is CASSSGSYGYTF.

The V and J genes are TRBV28 and TRBJ2-7; TRBD1 agrees at 9 bases. The CDR3 consists of 16 residues. Trimming took 3 bases from V and 3 from J; bases not matched to a gene: 9. From germline, CDR1 is MDHEN and CDR2 SYDVKM. CDR3 nucleotide sequence: TGTGCCAGCAGTTTCTCGGTAAGGGACAGGGTCTACGAGCAGTACTTC. Protein product: CASSFSVRDRVYEQYF.

The chain recombines TRBV28 with TRBJ2-1, with D possibly being TRBD2 (5 bases). The germline V gene encodes CDR1 MDHEN and CDR2 SYDVKM. The CDR3 sequence is 16 residues long. The V end lost 5 bases, the J end lost 0 bases, and 14 bases lay between the germline ends. CDR3 bases: TGTGCCAGCAGTGCAGCGACTAAGAGCTCCTACAATGAGCAGTTCTTC. As protein: CASSAATKSSYNEQFF.

The V gene is TRBV27, the J gene TRBJ2-7, with 8 bases lining up with TRBD1. Trimming cost V 5 bases and J 4 bases; bases outside gene matches: 16. This CDR3 is 17 amino acids long. Germline loops: CDR1 MNHEY, CDR2 SMNVEV (reference sequence). The CDR3 nucleotides are TGTGCCAGCAGTGGAGGGACAGGAAATAGGGTAATTTACGAGCAGTACTTC. Protein sequence: CASSGGTGNRVIYEQYF.

The chain recombines TRBV29-1 with TRBJ2-1, with TRBD2 matching over 7 bases. With V trimmed by 6 bases and J by 7 bases, 9 bases remained unmatched. CDR1 is SQVTM, CDR2 ANQGSEA, per germline. The CDR3 covers 13 residues. The CDR3 here is CSVEREAGNEQFF. The CDR3 nucleotides are TGCAGCGTCGAACGGGAGGCAGGTAATGAGCAGTTCTTC.

This clone has just a few counts. The chain carries TRBV5-1 and TRBJ1-6, with D possibly TRBD1 on 5 matching bases. The CDR3 runs to 14 residues. Germline V gene sequence: CDR1 SGHRS, CDR2 YFSETQ. The V gene lost 0 bases and the J gene lost 14 bases, with 15 bases spanning the gap. The CDR3 DNA follows: TGCGCCAGCAGCTTGGCGGGTATTGGGGCGGCCCTCCACTTT. It specifies CASSLAGIGAALHF.

The rearrangement links TRBV11-2 to TRBJ2-7; no clear D gene. The V end was cut by 4 bases, the J end by 1 base, with 8 bases between. This CDR3 spans 13 amino acids. Germline V lookup: CDR1 SGHAT, CDR2 FQNNGV. The CDR3 loop is CASSSTRSYEQYF. As DNA, the CDR3 is TGTGCCAGCAGCTCAACGCGTTCCTACGAGCAGTACTTC.

This clone was seen once. V is TRBV27 and J is TRBJ2-1, with a weak D call TRBD2 (5 bases). CDR3 length equals 14 residues. Germline V CDR1 and CDR2: MNHEY, SMNVEV (reference sequence). V shed 10 bases and J shed 0 bases, with 13 bases lying between them. DNA of the CDR3: TGTGCCACCTCCCTCGGGGACTCCTACAATGAGCAGTTCTTC. Translating it yields CATSLGDSYNEQFF.

The V and J genes are TRBV2 and TRBJ2-2; TRBD1 aligns across 10 bases. The CDR3 loop spans 18 amino acids. Trimming removed 0 bases from V and 7 bases from J; junction bases left unmatched: 11. Germline loops: CDR1 SNHLY, CDR2 FYNNEI. The CDR3 nucleotides read TGTGCCAGCAGTGAAGCGTCCCAGGACAGGGGGGAAGGCGGGGAGCTGTTTTTT. Protein product: CASSEASQDRGEGGELFF.

The J gene is TRBJ1-2, the V gene TRBV28; D gene ambiguous. CDR1 is MDHEN, CDR2 SYDVKM, per germline. The CDR3 sequence is 14 residues long. V gave up 3 bases and J gave up 6 bases, with 14 bases separating them. CDR3 protein: CASSFISLSHGYTF. DNA of the CDR3: TGTGCCAGCAGTTTTATATCACTCTCTCATGGCTACACCTTC.

V and J are TRBV7-8 and TRBJ2-1; D possibly corresponds to TRBD2 (5 bases). Germline V CDR1 and CDR2: SGHVS, FQNEAQ. CDR3 length: 15 amino acids. The germline V and J ends were trimmed by 5 bases and 4 bases, with 15 bases remaining between them. CDR3 sequence (DNA): TGTGCCAGCAGCCAAAGAACTAGTGGTTACAATGAGCAGTTCTTC. It is translated as CASSQRTSGYNEQFF.

V usage is TRBV28 and J usage is TRBJ2-1, with D tentatively TRBD2 (5 bases). The germline V gene encodes CDR1 MDHEN and CDR2 SYDVKM. V was pared by 6 bases and J by 0 bases, with 15 bases between. This CDR3 has 16 residues. CDR3 nucleotides: TGTGCCAGCAGCAGTTTACTACTAGGCTCCTACAATGAGCAGTTCTTC. It specifies CASSSLLLGSYNEQFF.

The rearrangement uses TRBV11-2 and TRBJ2-5; D might be TRBD1 (6 bases). The germline V gene encodes CDR1 SGHAT and CDR2 FQNNGV. Trimming pared 0 bases from V and 5 bases from J, leaving 13 bases between. This CDR3 is built from 15 residues. The CDR3 sequence: CASSLEPGVVETQYF. For the CDR3, the DNA is TGTGCCAGCAGCTTAGAGCCAGGGGTGGTCGAGACCCAGTACTTC.

This clone has just a few counts. This chain connects TRBV25-1 to TRBJ2-1; 9 positions agree with TRBD1. Germline CDR1 is MGHDK and CDR2 is SYGVNS. With V trimmed by 5 bases and J by 5 bases, 16 bases remained unmatched. The CDR3 has 18 residues. CDR3: CASSITGGEGKSHNEQFF. In nucleotides, the CDR3 is TGTGCCAGCAGTATCACAGGGGGCGAGGGAAAATCCCACAATGAGCAGTTCTTC.

The chain carries TRBV5-4 and TRBJ2-7; D gene ambiguous. Germline-derived CDR1 and CDR2 are SGHNT and YYREEE (reference sequence). The V end was cut by 0 bases, the J end by 3 bases, with 4 bases between. The CDR3 consists of 12 residues. The CDR3 DNA sequence: TGTGCCAGCAGCTTGGACTTCTACGAGCAGTACTTC. Encoded protein: CASSLDFYEQYF.

V is TRBV28 and J is TRBJ2-3; 13 bases align to TRBD2. Germline-derived CDR1 and CDR2 are MDHEN and SYDVKM. The CDR3 spans 16 residues. V trimming: 6 bases; J trimming: 5 bases; junction bases outside the gene matches: 8. CDR3 DNA sequence: TGTGCCAGCAGCAACGGACTAGCGGGAGAGGTAGATACGCAGTATTTT. It encodes CASSNGLAGEVDTQYF.

The V and J genes are TRBV7-2 and TRBJ2-3; 9 bases agree with TRBD2. J was trimmed by 6 bases and V by 5 bases; bases with no gene match: 6. CDR1 is SGHTA and CDR2 is FQGNSA in the germline V gene. The CDR3 runs 14 residues. The CDR3 DNA sequence: TGTGCCAGCAGCCAAAGACTAGCGGCGGATACGCAGTATTTT. Its protein product is CASSQRLAADTQYF.

The rearrangement uses TRBV28 and TRBJ2-7, with D unclear. The V gene's germline CDR1 is MDHEN and CDR2 SYDVKM. V lost 8 bases and J lost 3, with 11 bases in between. This CDR3 comprises 12 residues. The DNA for the CDR3 is TGTGCCAGCCGAGTCCGAGGCTACGAGCAGTACTTC. The encoded protein is CASRVRGYEQYF.

The genes are TRBV7-3 and TRBJ1-1; D is undetermined. The CDR3 runs 13 residues. In germline, CDR1 is SGHTA, CDR2 FQGTGA. V gave up 2 bases and J gave up 2 bases, with 6 bases separating them. DNA of the CDR3: TGTGCCAGCAGCTTAGTGGCTAACACTGAAGCTTTCTTT. Protein: CASSLVANTEAFF.

This clone came up once. V is TRBV28 and J is TRBJ1-5; possible D gene TRBD1, 5 bases. Deletions cut 5 bases from V and 0 bases from J, with 11 bases between. Germline V gene data show CDR1 as MDHEN and CDR2 as SYDVKM. This CDR3 contains 15 residues. CDR3: CASSTRQNSNQPQHF. The CDR3 DNA sequence: TGTGCCAGCAGTACCAGACAGAATAGCAATCAGCCCCAGCATTTT.